The rows below give T cell receptor beta chains drawn from one sample of a study of identical twins. TCRdb reprocessed the 5' RACE reads with MiXCR, giving one entry per CDR3 protein. Of 400,000 to 550,000 distinct CDR3 sequences listed, around 20% are singletons. These data were likewise used in another study, on T cells expressing NK-cell markers.

The sequencing sample was made of CD4+ T cells sorted from blood. The receptor source for this set is a woman under 30 in good health. The CDR3 runs from the conserved cysteine through the conserved F or W. D genes are given only for firm matches. Size is omitted from some rows. Given values are once, few, many or a class for expanded clones.

V	size	D	J	CDR3	DNA
TRBV11-2	few	TRBD2	TRBJ2-3	CASSRATSGTDTQYF	TGTGCCAGCAGTCGGGCGACTAGCGGCACAGATACGCAGTATTTT
TRBV12-3/TRBV12-4	few	.	TRBJ2-2	CASISRNTGELFF	TGTGCCAGCATATCGCGGAACACCGGGGAGCTGTTTTTT
TRBV7-9	few	TRBD2	TRBJ2-3	CASSLVVAGGSDTQYF	TGTGCCAGCAGCTTAGTGGTAGCGGGAGGGTCAGATACGCAGTATTTT
TRBV20-1	.	.	TRBJ1-1	CSAIAAGRTNTEAFF	TGCAGTGCTATCGCGGCGGGACGGACTAACACTGAAGCTTTCTTT
TRBV5-1	few	TRBD2	TRBJ2-3	CASSSTSSDTQYF	TGCGCCAGCAGCTCGACTAGCTCGGATACGCAGTATTTT
TRBV10-2	.	.	TRBJ2-7	CASSDRIRTQGGEQYF	TGCGCCAGCAGTGATAGGATTAGGACACAGGGCGGGGAGCAGTACTTC
TRBV29-1	few	TRBD1	TRBJ2-5	CSVSLLATGRDQETQYF	TGCAGCGTCAGTCTCCTCGCGACAGGGAGAGACCAAGAGACCCAGTACTTC
TRBV5-1	.	.	TRBJ2-7	CASSLASRPAAGYEQYF	TGCGCCAGCAGCTTGGCTTCGAGGCCAGCGGCAGGCTACGAGCAGTACTTC
TRBV13	once	.	TRBJ2-1	CASSPRSNGDEQFF	TGTGCCAGCAGCCCCAGATCGAACGGGGATGAGCAGTTCTTC
TRBV29-1	.	.	TRBJ2-3	CSSCFTAGTDTQYF	TGCAGCTCCTGTTTCACCGCCGGCACAGATACGCAGTATTTT
TRBV20-1	few	.	TRBJ2-3	CSARKGTNRLGTQYF	TGCAGTGCCCGGAAAGGGACAAACCGTTTGGGTACGCAGTATTTT
TRBV5-1	.	TRBD2	TRBJ2-5	CASSWGLAELQETQYF	TGCGCCAGCAGCTGGGGACTAGCGGAACTCCAAGAGACCCAGTACTTC
TRBV15	few	.	TRBJ2-7	CATSRGGLNEQYF	TGTGCCACCAGCAGAGGTGGTTTAAACGAGCAGTACTTC
TRBV9	few	.	TRBJ2-6	CASSVDARAGANVLTF	TGTGCCAGCAGCGTAGACGCGAGGGCTGGGGCCAACGTCCTGACTTTC
TRBV12-3/TRBV12-4	many	.	TRBJ2-3	CASRYSTTDTQYF	TGTGCCAGCAGGTACTCTACGACAGATACGCAGTATTTT
TRBV6-1	.	.	TRBJ2-2	CASKYGGQQWELFF	TGTGCCAGCAAATATGGCGGACAACAATGGGAGCTGTTTTTT
TRBV20-1	.	.	TRBJ1-1	CSARGGDLMNTEAFF	TGCAGTGCTAGAGGAGGGGATTTGATGAACACTGAAGCTTTCTTT
TRBV25-1	.	.	TRBJ2-5	CASSARMDPGETQYF	TGTGCCAGCAGCGCTCGGATGGACCCTGGGGAGACCCAGTACTTC
TRBV24-1	many	TRBD2	TRBJ2-1	CATSDLAGGRNEQFF	TGTGCCACCAGTGATTTAGCGGGAGGACGGAATGAGCAGTTCTTC
TRBV7-2	once	.	TRBJ2-7	CASSSGPHKQYF	TGTGCCAGCAGCTCGGGACCCCACAAGCAGTACTTC
TRBV12-3/TRBV12-4	few	TRBD2	TRBJ2-1	CASRLTSGKYNEQFF	TGTGCCAGCAGGCTAACTAGCGGAAAATACAATGAGCAGTTCTTC
TRBV20-1	.	.	TRBJ2-3	CSPRRVESDTQYF	TGCAGCCCCAGGAGGGTAGAATCAGATACGCAGTATTTT
TRBV7-9	many	.	TRBJ1-2	CASSHGQNTNYGYTF	TGTGCCAGCAGCCATGGACAGAACACCAACTATGGCTACACCTTC
TRBV12-5	few	.	TRBJ1-4	CASGLGGRRQNEKLFF	TGTGCTAGTGGTTTGGGAGGGAGACGCCAGAATGAAAAACTGTTTTTT
TRBV19	.	.	TRBJ2-1	CASSIRGSSYNEQFF	TGTGCCAGTAGTATCCGGGGGAGCTCCTACAATGAGCAGTTCTTC
TRBV27	few	TRBD1	TRBJ1-1	CASSSETGGHTEAFF	TGTGCCAGCAGTTCGGAGACAGGGGGACACACTGAAGCTTTCTTT
TRBV20-1	many	.	TRBJ1-1	CSARESKNTEAFF	TGCAGTGCTAGGGAAAGCAAGAACACTGAAGCTTTCTTT
TRBV14	.	.	TRBJ2-2	CASSREGIGELFF	TGTGCCAGCAGCCGCGAGGGTATCGGGGAGCTGTTTTTT
TRBV29-1	.	.	TRBJ2-3	CSVEDSRDTQYF	TGCAGCGTGGAGGACAGTCGTGATACGCAGTATTTT
TRBV7-2	few	.	TRBJ2-7	CASSLVGGAGYEQYF	TGTGCCAGCAGCTTAGTGGGGGGGGCCGGGTACGAGCAGTACTTC
TRBV4-3	.	.	TRBJ1-2	CASSQGYRQAISIYGYTF	TGCGCCAGCAGCCAAGGTTACAGACAGGCGATCTCCATTTATGGCTACACCTTC
TRBV7-9	few	.	TRBJ1-6	CASSSENRAPLHF	TGTGCCAGCAGCTCTGAAAACAGGGCACCCCTCCACTTT
TRBV29-1	.	.	TRBJ1-1	CSGSKGPEAFF	TGCAGCGGATCGAAGGGACCTGAAGCTTTCTTT
TRBV6-1	.	TRBD2	TRBJ2-5	CASSGMTSGKETQYF	TGTGCCAGCAGTGGTATGACTAGCGGGAAAGAGACCCAGTACTTC
TRBV20-1	.	.	TRBJ2-4	CSASVIAKNIQYF	TGCAGTGCTAGCGTAATAGCCAAAAACATTCAGTACTTC
TRBV12-3/TRBV12-4	.	.	TRBJ1-2	CASSSGVRNGYTF	TGTGCCAGCAGCTCAGGGGTTAGAAATGGCTACACCTTC
TRBV12-3/TRBV12-4	.	TRBD1	TRBJ1-5	CASSYRDRAYNQPQHF	TGTGCCAGCAGTTACCGGGACAGGGCATACAATCAGCCCCAGCATTTT
TRBV25-1	.	TRBD2	TRBJ2-1	CASSGTSGSRHEQFF	TGTGCCAGCAGTGGAACTAGCGGGAGTAGGCATGAGCAGTTCTTC
TRBV7-8	.	.	TRBJ1-1	CASTTREGLTEAFF	TGTGCCAGCACTACCCGGGAGGGGTTAACTGAAGCTTTCTTT
TRBV7-2	few	.	TRBJ1-2	CASSRLLDRNYGYTF	TGTGCCAGCAGCCGCCTGCTAGACAGGAACTATGGCTACACCTTC
TRBV20-1	.	.	TRBJ1-1	CSASPGNWDTEAFF	TGCAGTGCGTCGCCAGGGAACTGGGACACTGAAGCTTTCTTT
TRBV7-9	many	.	TRBJ2-2	CASSIRGAGELFF	TGTGCCAGCAGCATCAGAGGGGCCGGGGAGCTGTTTTTT
TRBV9	many	.	TRBJ1-1	CASSEQGVGTEAFF	TGTGCCAGCAGCGAACAGGGAGTGGGCACTGAAGCTTTCTTT
TRBV3-1	.	.	TRBJ2-1	CASSQDKSGIYNEQFF	TGTGCCAGCAGCCAAGATAAATCGGGGATCTACAATGAGCAGTTCTTC
TRBV29-1	.	.	TRBJ1-1	CSVVQGLPPMNTEAFF	TGCAGCGTTGTCCAAGGGCTCCCTCCCATGAACACTGAAGCTTTCTTT
TRBV7-9	.	.	TRBJ1-4	CASSPPATEKLFF	TGTGCCAGCAGCCCACCAGCGACTGAAAAACTGTTTTTT
TRBV4-3	few	.	TRBJ2-7	CASSQLGGSYEQYF	TGCGCCAGCAGCCAGCTAGGCGGTTCCTACGAGCAGTACTTC
TRBV20-1	.	TRBD1	TRBJ2-5	CCARASMDRDAGETQYF	TGCTGTGCTAGAGCTTCAATGGACAGGGATGCTGGAGAGACCCAGTACTTC
TRBV6-5	.	TRBD2	TRBJ2-3	CASSYSAGGPPDTQYF	TGTGCCAGCAGTTACTCTGCGGGGGGGCCCCCAGATACGCAGTATTTT
TRBV14	few	.	TRBJ2-7	CASSQEPASYEQYF	TGTGCCAGCAGCCAAGAGCCTGCCTCCTACGAGCAGTACTTC
TRBV7-2	many	.	TRBJ2-5	CASSLTREETQYF	TGTGCCAGCAGCTTAACCAGGGAAGAGACCCAGTACTTC
TRBV20-1	.	.	TRBJ1-5	CSASRAGQPQHF	TGCAGTGCTAGCAGGGCGGGTCAGCCCCAGCATTTT
TRBV5-1	.	TRBD2	TRBJ2-2	CASSFGLAANTGELFF	TGCGCCAGCAGCTTCGGACTAGCGGCGAACACCGGGGAGCTGTTTTTT
TRBV12-3/TRBV12-4	.	.	TRBJ2-1	CASSLSVGRLPQNEQFF	TGTGCCAGCAGTTTATCCGTCGGAAGGCTCCCTCAGAATGAGCAGTTCTTC
TRBV3-1	few	.	TRBJ2-1	CASSYRSFPLQFF	TGTGCCAGCAGCTACAGATCGTTCCCTTTACAGTTCTTC
TRBV27	.	TRBD1	TRBJ1-2	CASRRTGGDYGYTF	TGTGCCAGCAGACGAACAGGGGGTGACTATGGCTACACCTTC
TRBV19	.	.	TRBJ1-1	CASSQNRIVGNEAFF	TGTGCCAGTAGCCAAAACCGAATAGTGGGGAATGAAGCTTTCTTT
TRBV12-3/TRBV12-4	few	.	TRBJ2-7	CASSLSSTGTYEQYF	TGTGCCAGCAGTTTATCTTCAACAGGGACATACGAGCAGTACTTC
TRBV2	.	.	TRBJ2-3	CASSDGGGKQYF	TGTGCCAGCAGTGACGGCGGGGGCAAGCAGTATTTT
TRBV4-3	few	.	TRBJ2-2	CASSQGAAGEGGELFF	TGCGCCAGCAGCCAAGGAGCGGCAGGGGAGGGCGGGGAGCTGTTTTTT